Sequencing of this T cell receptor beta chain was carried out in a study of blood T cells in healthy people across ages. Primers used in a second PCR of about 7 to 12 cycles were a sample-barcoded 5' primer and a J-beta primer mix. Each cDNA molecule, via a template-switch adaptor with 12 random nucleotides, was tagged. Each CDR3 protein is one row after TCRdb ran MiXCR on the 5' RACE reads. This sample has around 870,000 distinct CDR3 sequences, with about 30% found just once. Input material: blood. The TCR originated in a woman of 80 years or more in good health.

This CDR3 is CASSRTGETEAFF. The CDR3 DNA is TGTGCCAGCAGCCGGACAGGGGAGACTGAAGCTTTCTTT. V is TRBV7-2 and J is TRBJ1-1, with 9 bases matching TRBD1. Trimming at V came to 5 bases and at J to 5 bases, leaving 3 bases not matched to a gene. This CDR3 spans 13 amino acids. From germline, CDR1 is SGHTA and CDR2 FQGNSA.